This T cell receptor beta chain stems from a study of cytomegalovirus exposure and HLA in healthy donors. Primers included in the PCR were 60 Vbeta and 13 Jbeta primers. Using immunoSEQ multiplex PCR, the repertoire was profiled, and TCRdb retains in-frame clones only, with some absent. There are 160,000 or so clones in the sample, with under 2.5% held by the top ten. Germline V CDR1 and CDR2: ENHRY, SYGVKD. V dropped 1 base and J dropped 5; count of bases not matched to a gene: 4. The CDR3 consists of 15 residues. The sequenced material came from PBMCs. This TCR was recovered from a man aged 30-40 years in good health and CMV-seronegative. The chain carries TRBV10-3 and TRBJ1-1, with 10 bases fitting TRBD1. The DNA for the CDR3 is TGTGCCATCAGTGAGTTGGACAGGGGGAAAACTGAAGCTTTCTTT. As protein: CAISELDRGKTEAFF.